This TCR beta chain was identified during a study of T cells and Merkel cell carcinoma outcomes. Germline loops: CDR1 SQVTM, CDR2 ANQGSEA. This CDR3 is built from 13 residues. With 3 bases removed from V and 1 base from J, the gap between germline ends came to 7 bases. Profiling relied on immunoSEQ multiplex PCR, and the TCRdb table lists in-frame clones only, not all of them. The sample records 2,800 or so clones, around 97% being singletons. In regard to this clone: Its target is not known.

Study conclusions and caveats: Merkel cell carcinoma outcomes were reportedly predicted by repertoire and T-cell density.

The chain links TRBV29-1 to TRBJ1-3; no clear D. The sequence came from a human donor with Merkel cell carcinoma. Sequencing input: tumor tissue from Merkel cell carcinoma. CDR3 sequence (DNA): TGCAGCGTTGAGGGTGTTTCTGGAAACACCATATATTTT. The encoded protein is CSVEGVSGNTIYF.